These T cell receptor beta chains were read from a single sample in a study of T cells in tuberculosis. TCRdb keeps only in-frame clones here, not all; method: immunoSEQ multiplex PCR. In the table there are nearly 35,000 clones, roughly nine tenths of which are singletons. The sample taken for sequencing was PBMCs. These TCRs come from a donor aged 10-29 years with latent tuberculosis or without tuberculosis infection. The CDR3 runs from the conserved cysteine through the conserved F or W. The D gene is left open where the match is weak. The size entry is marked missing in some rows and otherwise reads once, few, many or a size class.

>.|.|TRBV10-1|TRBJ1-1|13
CASSATLGTEAFF
TGCGCCAGCAGTGCCACACTCGGGACTGAAGCTTTCTTT
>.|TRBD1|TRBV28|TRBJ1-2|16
CASSLMWTGANYGYTF
TGTGCCAGCAGTTTAATGTGGACAGGGGCTAACTATGGCTACACCTTC
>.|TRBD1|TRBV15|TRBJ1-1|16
CATTLGQGSGNTEAFF
TGTGCCACCACCCTCGGACAGGGTTCGGGGAACACTGAAGCTTTCTTT
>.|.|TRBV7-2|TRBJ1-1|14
CASSLSGRNSEAFF
TGTGCCAGCAGCTTATCAGGGAGGAATTCTGAAGCTTTCTTT
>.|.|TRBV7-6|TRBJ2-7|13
CASSLGHYYEQYF
TGTGCCAGCAGCTTAGGGCACTACTACGAGCAGTACTTC
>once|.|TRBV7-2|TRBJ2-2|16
CASFTGIRPLPGELFF
TGTGCCAGCTTCACAGGGATTCGCCCCTTACCGGGGGAGCTGTTTTTT
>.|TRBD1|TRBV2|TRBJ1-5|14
CASRTGAFNQPQHF
TGTGCCAGCAGAACAGGGGCCTTCAATCAGCCCCAGCATTTT
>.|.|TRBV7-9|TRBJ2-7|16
CASSPREGGPIYEQYF
TGTGCCAGCAGCCCCCGTGAAGGGGGACCCATCTACGAGCAGTACTTC
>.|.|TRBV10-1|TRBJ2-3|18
CASSDAPPTSLITDTQYF
TGCGCCAGCAGTGATGCCCCGCCGACAAGCCTAATCACAGATACGCAGTATTTT
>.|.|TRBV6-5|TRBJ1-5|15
CASMELRVPNQPQHF
TGTGCCAGCATGGAACTCCGGGTCCCCAATCAGCCCCAGCATTTT
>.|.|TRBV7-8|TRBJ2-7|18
CASSLSLGRGAGSYEQYF
TGTGCCAGCAGCTTAAGCCTAGGGAGGGGGGCCGGCTCCTACGAGCAGTACTTC
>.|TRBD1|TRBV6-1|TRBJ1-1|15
CASSDLVQGGTEAFF
TGTGCCAGCAGTGATTTGGTACAGGGGGGCACTGAAGCTTTCTTT
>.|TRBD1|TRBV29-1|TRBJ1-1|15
CSAPGQGGTNTEAFF
TGCAGCGCCCCGGGACAGGGGGGGACGAACACTGAAGCTTTCTTT
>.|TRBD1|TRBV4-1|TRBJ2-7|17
CASSQFVWIGGDYEQYF
TGCGCCAGCAGCCAATTCGTATGGATAGGGGGCGACTACGAGCAGTACTTC
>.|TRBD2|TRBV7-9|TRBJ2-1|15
CASSPTGGSYNEQFF
TGTGCCAGCAGCCCCACGGGCGGGAGCTACAATGAGCAGTTCTTC
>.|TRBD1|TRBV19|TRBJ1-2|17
CASSTPGQGPTNYGYTF
TGTGCCAGTAGTACTCCGGGACAGGGACCCACTAACTATGGCTACACCTTC
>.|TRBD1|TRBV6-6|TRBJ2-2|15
CASSASRQGTGELFF
TGTGCCAGCAGCGCTAGCCGACAGGGAACCGGGGAGCTGTTTTTT
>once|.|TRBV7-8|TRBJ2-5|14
CASSLFRERETQYF
TGTGCCAGCAGCCTTTTTCGGGAGCGGGAGACCCAGTACTTC
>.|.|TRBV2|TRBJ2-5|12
CASGNTAGYPYF
TGTGCCAGCGGAAACACGGCGGGCTATCCATACTTC
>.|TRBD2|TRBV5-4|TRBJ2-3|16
CASSSLIAGGTDTQYF
TGTGCCAGCAGCTCCTTGATAGCGGGGGGCACAGATACGCAGTATTTT